The source of this T cell receptor beta chain is a study of cytomegalovirus exposure and HLA in healthy donors. Germline assignment: CDR1 LNHNV and CDR2 YYDKDF (reference sequence). The CDR3 totals 14 residues. V was trimmed by 2 bases and J by 7 bases, leaving 12 bases between them. It was with 60 Vbeta and 13 Jbeta primers that the PCR ran. Authors' processing steps: Roughly 76 million unique TCR beta chains, around 11 million of them shared, were counted by a later analysis. The protocol was immunoSEQ multiplex PCR, while the TCRdb copy is restricted to in-frame clones and leaves out a portion. The V and J calls and clone size were taken over from that table, and D and trimming were inferred from the DNA. The table lists approximately 76,000 clones.

The sample consisted of PBMCs. The rearrangement joins TRBV15 to TRBJ2-1, with D tentatively TRBD2 (6 bases). This TCR was recovered from a man younger than 30 in good health and CMV-seropositive. The CDR3 nucleotides read TGTGCCACCAGCAGACAACTCGGGAGTAATGAGCAGTTCTTC. It is translated as CATSRQLGSNEQFF.